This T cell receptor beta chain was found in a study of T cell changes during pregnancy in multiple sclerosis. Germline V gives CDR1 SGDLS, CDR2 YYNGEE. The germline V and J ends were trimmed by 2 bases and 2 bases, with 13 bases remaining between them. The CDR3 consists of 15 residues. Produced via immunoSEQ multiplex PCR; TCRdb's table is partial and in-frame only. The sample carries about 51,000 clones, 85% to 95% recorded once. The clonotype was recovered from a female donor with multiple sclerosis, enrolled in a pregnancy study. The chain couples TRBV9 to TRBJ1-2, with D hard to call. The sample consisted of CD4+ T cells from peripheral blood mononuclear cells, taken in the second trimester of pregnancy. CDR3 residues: CASSVLPAGNYGYTF. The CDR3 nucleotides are TGTGCCAGCAGCGTCCTCCCGGCGGGAAACTATGGCTACACCTTC.